The sample holds one count of the clone carrying this T cell receptor (beta chain). Its antigen is currently unknown. The data stem from a study of T cells after yellow fever vaccination. Across the study: Those fractions that held only low numbers of cells were prepared using the SMART-Seq v4 Ultra Low Input RNA kit.

Study-wide points: The bulk population could contribute abundant contaminating clonotypes to FACS-sorted repertoires. A small share of clonotypes appeared in both CD4 and CD8 compartments.

TCRdb reprocessed the 5' RACE reads with MiXCR, giving one entry per CDR3 protein. This sample has under 550,000 distinct CDR3 sequences, with roughly a fifth found just once. The sample was PBMCs, taken about 20 days after the first yellow fever vaccination. This clonotype was sampled from a man aged 18 to 29 who received the YFV17D yellow fever vaccine.

DNA of the CDR3: TGTGCCAGCGCTTACCCGACAGGGGGCAATCAGCCCCAGCATTTT. It codes for CASAYPTGGNQPQHF. The rearrangement uses TRBV6-2 or TRBV6-3 and TRBJ1-5, with 8 positions matching TRBD1. The junction had 8 bases not matched to a gene; V was cut back by 8 bases and J by 2 bases. Germline-derived CDR1 and CDR2 are MNHEY and SVGEGT. This CDR3 is 15 amino acids long.